A selection of T cell receptor beta chains follows, all from one sample in a study of Ad26.COV2.S vaccination and SARS-CoV-2 variants. The method was immunoSEQ multiplex PCR; TCRdb's version includes in-frame clones alone and lacks a portion of them. The sample has roughly 330,000 clones, approximately 87% seen once. This specimen was peripheral blood, taken in a trial of Ad26.COV2.S vaccine versus placebo. Receptors were obtained from a person between 18 and 65 years old who received the Ad26.COV2.S COVID-19 vaccine or a placebo. The CDR3 runs from the conserved cysteine through the conserved F or W. The order of the fields is clone size, J gene, D gene, V gene, CDR3 DNA, CDR3 protein. The D gene is left open where the match is weak. Rows give clone size only sometimes, using once, few, many, or a class for an expanded clone.

clone_size: .
j_call: TRBJ2-1
d_call: TRBD2
v_call: TRBV5-4
cdr3_nt: TGTGCCAGCACCCGGACTAGCGGGGGGCACAATGAGCAGTTCTTC
cdr3_aa: CASTRTSGGHNEQFF

clone_size: .
j_call: TRBJ1-2
d_call: .
v_call: TRBV3-1/TRBV3-2
cdr3_nt: TGTGCCAGCAGCCAAGACAGGAATGGCTACACCTTC
cdr3_aa: CASSQDRNGYTF

clone_size: .
j_call: TRBJ2-7
d_call: .
v_call: TRBV6-5
cdr3_nt: TGTGCCAGCAGTTCCCCTTCCTACGAGCAGTACTTC
cdr3_aa: CASSSPSYEQYF

clone_size: .
j_call: TRBJ1-1
d_call: .
v_call: TRBV7-2
cdr3_nt: TGTGCCAGCAGCTTAACCATCAGGGGCACTGAAGCTTTCTTT
cdr3_aa: CASSLTIRGTEAFF

clone_size: .
j_call: TRBJ1-2
d_call: .
v_call: TRBV4-3
cdr3_nt: TGCGCCAGCAGCCAAGACGTCCCTAACCACTATGGCTACACCTTC
cdr3_aa: CASSQDVPNHYGYTF

clone_size: few
j_call: TRBJ1-2
d_call: TRBD1
v_call: TRBV19
cdr3_nt: TGTGCCAGTAGTCCAACGGGACAGGGGTATGGCTACACCTTC
cdr3_aa: CASSPTGQGYGYTF

clone_size: .
j_call: TRBJ1-1
d_call: .
v_call: TRBV6-4
cdr3_nt: TGTGCCAGCAGGGCAACTGGGAACACTGAAGCTTTCTTT
cdr3_aa: CASRATGNTEAFF

clone_size: .
j_call: TRBJ1-6
d_call: .
v_call: TRBV7-2
cdr3_nt: TGTGCCAGCAGCCTAATACGACAGGCGGAATCACCCCTCCACTTT
cdr3_aa: CASSLIRQAESPLHF

clone_size: .
j_call: TRBJ2-3
d_call: .
v_call: TRBV7-9
cdr3_nt: TGTGCCAGCAGCTCCGGCGACGGCACGGCAGATACGCAGTATTTT
cdr3_aa: CASSSGDGTADTQYF

clone_size: .
j_call: TRBJ1-3
d_call: .
v_call: TRBV18
cdr3_nt: TGTGCCAGCTCACACACGGCCTATCAGGTGGCCTCTGGAAACACCATATATTTT
cdr3_aa: CASSHTAYQVASGNTIYF

clone_size: .
j_call: TRBJ1-2
d_call: .
v_call: TRBV12-3/TRBV12-4
cdr3_nt: TGTGCCAGCAGCGACAGCTATGGCTACACCTTC
cdr3_aa: CASSDSYGYTF

clone_size: once
j_call: TRBJ2-1
d_call: .
v_call: TRBV27
cdr3_nt: TGTGCCAGCATCGCAGTTTCAAATGAGCAGTTCTTC
cdr3_aa: CASIAVSNEQFF

clone_size: .
j_call: TRBJ2-2
d_call: .
v_call: TRBV19
cdr3_nt: TGTGCCAGTAGCCCAGGACCGGGACACCACACCGGGGAGCTGTTTTTT
cdr3_aa: CASSPGPGHHTGELFF